This TCR beta chain was recorded in a study of blood T cell repertoires in COVID-19. For the study at large: Sites in the United States, Italy and Spain provided acute and convalescent COVID-19 samples. The analysed material was cDNA or gDNA that came from T cells, B-cell-depleted T cells, or PBMCs.

The trim removed 5 bases at V and 1 base at J, leaving 9 bases unmatched. Germline CDR1 and CDR2: SGHVS and FNYEAQ. The CDR3 length is 17 residues. Original handling: Estimates of nucleated cell counts were drawn from the amplification of reference gene primers. Profiling relied on immunoSEQ multiplex PCR, and the TCRdb table lists in-frame clones only, not all of them. Clone size and the V and J calls come from that table; the DNA yielded D and trimming. The sample has roughly 100,000 clones, over 70% seen once. The sequenced material came from peripheral blood. The rearrangement links TRBV7-6 to TRBJ2-2; 8 nucleotides line up with TRBD2. The clonotype was recovered from a human donor with acute or convalescent COVID-19. The donor label of this sample is uncertain. The CDR3 region is CASSPNRSGGNTGELFF. DNA of the CDR3: TGTGCCAGCAGCCCCAATCGGAGCGGGGGGAACACCGGGGAGCTGTTTTTT.